The rows below give T cell receptor beta chains drawn from one sample of a study of blood T cell repertoires in COVID-19. Generated by immunoSEQ multiplex PCR, the TCRdb table keeps only in-frame clones and is missing some. The sample shows 140,000 to 150,000 clones, about nine tenths of them seen only once. Material for sequencing was PBMCs or T cells enriched from blood (not recorded which). The receptors derive from a man aged 50-59 years who had recovered from COVID-19. Each CDR3 is given with its conserved first and last residue. Fields, in order: CDR3 DNA, CDR3 protein, clone size, J gene, V gene, D gene. The D gene is left open where the match is weak. Only part of the rows carry a size: once, few, many, or a class if the clone is expanded.

TGTGCCAGTAGTCGCGAGGGGGGGAACTATGGCTACACCTTC CASSREGGNYGYTF . TRBJ1-2 TRBV19 .
TGTGCCTGGAGGGTTAGCAACAATGAGCAGTTCTTC CAWRVSNNEQFF many TRBJ2-1 TRBV30 .
TGCGCCAGCAGCCGGGGACAGCCCCATAATGAAAAACTGTTTTTT CASSRGQPHNEKLFF . TRBJ1-4 TRBV5-1 TRBD1
TGTGCCCCGACGCGTTTTTTCGGGACTTTTCCCGAAGATGAGCAGTTCTTC CAPTRFFGTFPEDEQFF . TRBJ2-1 TRBV24-1 .
TGTGCCAGCAGCGCCGGACAGGCTGGGGCCAACGTCCTGACTTTC CASSAGQAGANVLTF . TRBJ2-6 TRBV9 TRBD1
TGTGCCAGCAGCACTTCTAACTATGGCTACACCTTC CASSTSNYGYTF . TRBJ1-2 TRBV7-2 .
TGTGCCAGCAGCCCCTACGGTGGAACTAACCTGTATCTGGAGACCCAGTACTTC CASSPYGGTNLYLETQYF . TRBJ2-5 TRBV7-9 .
TGTGCCACCAGCAGATTTGAGGGGGCCGGGAACACCGGGGAGCTGTTTTTT CATSRFEGAGNTGELFF . TRBJ2-2 TRBV15 TRBD1
TGTGCCAGCAGCCCGGGACAGGGGCCGTCCTACAATGAGCAGTTCTTC CASSPGQGPSYNEQFF . TRBJ2-1 TRBV7-3 TRBD1
TGTGCCAGCAGTTTGCTAGGCGGAAACACCATATATTTT CASSLLGGNTIYF . TRBJ1-3 TRBV2 .
TGTGCCAGTAGCCAGCGGGATAGCACTGAAGCTTTCTTT CASSQRDSTEAFF . TRBJ1-1 TRBV19 .
TGTGCCAGCAGCGCTCGGGGGGCCCTACAAGAGACCCAGTACTTC CASSARGALQETQYF . TRBJ2-5 TRBV7-8 .
TGTGCCAGCAGGGAGGGGGGACAGTTCAGCTCTGGAAACACCATATATTTT CASREGGQFSSGNTIYF . TRBJ1-3 TRBV2 TRBD1
TGTGCCAGCACAGAAAGCCCTAGCGGAACCTACGAGCAGTACTTC CASTESPSGTYEQYF . TRBJ2-7 TRBV11-3 TRBD2
TGTGCCAGCAATACAGTCGGAGATACGCAGTATTTT CASNTVGDTQYF . TRBJ2-3 TRBV2 .
TGTGCCAGTAGTTACGAGGCAGCCTTAACCGGGGAGCTGTTTTTT CASSYEAALTGELFF . TRBJ2-2 TRBV19 .
TGTGCCAGCAGCTTACTGGCGGTTCATGAGCAGTTCTTC CASSLLAVHEQFF . TRBJ2-1 TRBV11-2 .
TGTGCCAGCAGCCCCAGGGGACTAGCGGTCGGGGAGCTGTTTTTT CASSPRGLAVGELFF . TRBJ2-2 TRBV7-2 TRBD2
TGTGCCAGCACCCCTCGGGAAAGCGGGGGGTTGGATACGCAGTATTTT CASTPRESGGLDTQYF . TRBJ2-3 TRBV2 TRBD2
TGTGCCAGCAGCTCGGACAGGGGTATGAACACTGAAGCTTTCTTT CASSSDRGMNTEAFF . TRBJ1-1 TRBV9 TRBD1
TGTGCCAGCAGACCCACGGGGGGTACGGGGAACACCATATATTTT CASRPTGGTGNTIYF . TRBJ1-3 TRBV6-5 .
TGTGCCAGCAGCCCAACTGACACCAGCCAAGCTTTCTTT CASSPTDTSQAFF once TRBJ1-1 TRBV3-1/TRBV3-2 .
TGTGCCAGTAGACAGGGGATCAATCAGCCCCAGCATTTT CASRQGINQPQHF . TRBJ1-5 TRBV19 TRBD1
TGCGCCAGCAGCAAATGGGACTCCCCGAACTATGGCTACACCTTC CASSKWDSPNYGYTF . TRBJ1-2 TRBV5-1 .
TGCGCCAGCAGCTTGGGGGCAGGGGGCATCTATGGCTACACCTTC CASSLGAGGIYGYTF once TRBJ1-2 TRBV5-1 TRBD1
TGTGCCACCAGTAGCAGGACAGGGGGCAATGAGCAGTTCTTC CATSSRTGGNEQFF . TRBJ2-1 TRBV24-1 TRBD1
TGTGCCAGCAGCAGAGGGGGTGAGAGCAATCAGCCCCAGCATTTT CASSRGGESNQPQHF . TRBJ1-5 TRBV9 .
TGTGCCAGCAGCTTTATTGGGAGGCTAGGGCAAGAGACCCAGTACTTC CASSFIGRLGQETQYF . TRBJ2-5 TRBV11-1 .
TGTGCCAGCAGCCAAGGGCTAGCGGGAGGACGGTACTTC CASSQGLAGGRYF . TRBJ2-7 TRBV3-1/TRBV3-2 TRBD2
TGTGCCAGCAGCCAGGGGGCTAATGAAAAACTGTTTTTT CASSQGANEKLFF . TRBJ1-4 TRBV6-5 TRBD1
TGTGCCAGCAGCCAAGATAGAGATACGCAGTATTTT CASSQDRDTQYF few TRBJ2-3 TRBV3-1/TRBV3-2 .
TGTGCCAGCAGGAACAGGGGGAGCTCCTATAATTCACCCCTCCACTTT CASRNRGSSYNSPLHF . TRBJ1-6 TRBV28 TRBD1
TGCAGCGTTGAAGATAAGGGCGGGAGCGCTTACAATGAGCAGTTCTTC CSVEDKGGSAYNEQFF . TRBJ2-1 TRBV29-1 TRBD2
TGTGCCAGCAGTATCGGGGAGGGAGTAAATTCACCCCTCCACTTT CASSIGEGVNSPLHF . TRBJ1-6 TRBV6-5 .
TGTGCCAGCAGCCTCGGGACAGCCAATTCACCCCTCCACTTT CASSLGTANSPLHF . TRBJ1-6 TRBV5-8 TRBD1
TGTGCCAGCAGCTTAGCCCCATGGGCAGGGATGGCCTACAATGAGCAGTTCTTC CASSLAPWAGMAYNEQFF . TRBJ2-1 TRBV11-2 .
TGTGCCAGCAGCTTATCAGGGACATTCTATAGCAATCAGCCCCAGCATTTT CASSLSGTFYSNQPQHF . TRBJ1-5 TRBV7-3 .
TGTGCCAGCAGCCAAACCGGCGGTGGTAAAAACATTCAGTACTTC CASSQTGGGKNIQYF . TRBJ2-4 TRBV7-9 .
TGTGCCAGCAGCCAAGATCAGCCGGGGAGGGATGGCTACACCTTC CASSQDQPGRDGYTF . TRBJ1-2 TRBV14 .
TGTGCCAGCAGTCCCAGTGCGACCCAGTACTTC CASSPSATQYF . TRBJ2-5 TRBV6-6 .
TGTGCCAGTAATTCGGTCTCAGGTGGAAACACCATATATTTT CASNSVSGGNTIYF few TRBJ1-3 TRBV19 .
TGTGCCTGGAGTGTACAGGGGGCTAGCAATCAGCCCCAGCATTTT CAWSVQGASNQPQHF . TRBJ1-5 TRBV30 TRBD1
TGTGCCACCAGTGAGCCAGGAGGAACCGGGGAGCTGTTTTTT CATSEPGGTGELFF . TRBJ2-2 TRBV24-1 .
TGTGCCAGCTCACCCGGGACAGGCTCCTATGGCTACACCTTC CASSPGTGSYGYTF . TRBJ1-2 TRBV18 TRBD1
TGTGCCAGCAGTCCCCCGCTGGGTTACAGCGGAAGCACAGATACGCAGTATTTT CASSPPLGYSGSTDTQYF . TRBJ2-3 TRBV28 .
TGTGCCAGCAGCCCCCGTCTGGGGAGCGGGAGGGGGAACACCGGGGAGCTGTTTTTT CASSPRLGSGRGNTGELFF . TRBJ2-2 TRBV5-4 TRBD2
TGTGCCAGCAGCCGAGGGCTCGCGGGGGGCCTGGGAGAGACCCAGTACTTC CASSRGLAGGLGETQYF . TRBJ2-5 TRBV7-3 TRBD2
TGTGCCATCAGTGAGGCGGGCGACGAGCAGTACTTC CAISEAGDEQYF once TRBJ2-7 TRBV10-3 .